This entry lists 31 T cell receptor beta chains sequenced from one sample in a study of T-cell reconstitution after alpha-beta-depleted transplantation in children. Molecular barcoding with unique molecular identifiers was used for the TCRbeta library. TCRdb used MiXCR to reprocess the PCR reads, holding one entry per CDR3 protein. The repertoire holds 600,000 to 800,000 distinct CDR3 sequences, over 10% seen once, with 0.79% in the top ten. The sample here was PBMCs, taken before TCRalphabeta/CD19-depleted stem cell transplant. These receptors were collected from a girl aged 2 to 9 with congenital amegakaryocytic thrombocytopenia, due to receive a stem cell transplant.

This clonotype came up many times. The chain is built from TRBV12-3 or TRBV12-4 and TRBJ1-1; unclear D gene. V dropped 6 bases and J dropped 4 bases, with 6 bases sitting between them. This CDR3 contains 11 residues. CDR3 sequence reads: CASSQLTEAFF. Written as DNA, the CDR3 is TGTGCCAGCAGCCAGCTCACTGAAGCTTTCTTT.

The table lists this clonotype with many counts. The chain has TRBV20-1 and TRBJ1-1; 7 bases line up with TRBD1. J was trimmed by 3 bases and V by 0 bases; bases with no gene match: 7. CDR1 is DFQATT and CDR2 is SNEGSKA in the germline V gene (reference sequence). This CDR3 region has 15 residues. CDR3 DNA: TGCAGTGCTAGAGATACTGAGGGGGCTGACACTGAAGCTTTCTTT. Amino acid sequence: CSARDTEGADTEAFF.

The CDR3 is CASSYGTQVAYEQYF. The CDR3 DNA sequence: TGTGCCAGCAGTTACGGGACACAAGTAGCCTACGAGCAGTACTTC. The chain joins TRBV6-5 to TRBJ2-7, with D maybe TRBD1 (6 bases). In germline, CDR1 is MNHEY, CDR2 SVGAGI. There are 15 residues in the CDR3. With 2 bases removed from V and 2 bases from J, the gap between germline ends came to 13 bases.

The chain links TRBV20-1 to TRBJ2-7; 12 bases are a match to TRBD2. Unmatched junction bases numbered 12, after V lost 1 base and J lost 5 bases. Germline-derived CDR1 and CDR2 are DFQATT and SNEGSKA (reference sequence). This CDR3 is 17 amino acids long. The CDR3 nucleotides read TGCAGTGCTAGAGTGCTAGCGGGAGGGCCCGGTTTCGACGAGCAGTACTTC. Amino acid sequence: CSARVLAGGPGFDEQYF.

This clonotype was picked up a small number of times. The chain couples TRBV4-1 to TRBJ1-4; 8 bases line up with TRBD1. The junction had 7 bases not matched to a gene; V was cut back by 4 bases and J by 0 bases. This CDR3 has 17 residues. The V gene's germline CDR1 is MGHRA and CDR2 YSYEKL. DNA of the CDR3: TGCGCCAGCAGCCCCACGACAGGGGCGACAACTAATGAAAAACTGTTTTTT. Protein sequence: CASSPTTGATTNEKLFF.

In its sample, this clonotype was seen a few times. The J gene is TRBJ2-7, the V gene TRBV9, with 7 bases identical to TRBD2. The CDR3 is made up of 16 amino acids. Germline CDR1 is SGDLS and CDR2 is YYNGEE. The V segment lost 4 bases and the J segment 4 bases; nucleotides outside the gene matches: 14. CDR3: CASSPVGGLVGYEQYF. The CDR3 nucleotides are TGTGCCAGCAGCCCGGTGGGAGGACTAGTAGGGTACGAGCAGTACTTC. Looking up the rest from reference TRBV9 and TRBJ2-7 gives the full variable domain: DSGVTQTPKHLITATGQRVTLRCSPRSGDLSVYWYQQSLDQGLQFLIQYYNGEERAKGNILERFSAQQFPDLHSELNLSSLELGDSALYFCASSPVGGLVGYEQYFGPGTRLTVT.

The gene calls are TRBV24-1 and TRBJ2-1; no clear D. V was shortened by 3 bases and J by 1 base, with 15 bases between the two germline ends. Germline values: CDR1 KGHDR, CDR2 SFDVKD. This CDR3 spans 17 amino acids. The CDR3 is CATSDMDGERSYNEQFF. The CDR3 DNA sequence: TGTGCCACCAGTGATATGGATGGGGAAAGGTCCTACAATGAGCAGTTCTTC.

This clonotype appeared many times. This chain connects TRBV6-1 to TRBJ2-2; 7 nucleotides match TRBD1. CDR3 length: 15 amino acids. The germline V gene has CDR1 MNHNS and CDR2 SASEGT. The junction had 8 bases not matched to a gene; V was cut back by 4 bases and J by 6 bases. As DNA, the CDR3 is TGTGCCAGCAGTGCCGGGACAGCCTTAGCCGGGGAGCTGTTTTTT. Protein product: CASSAGTALAGELFF.

At least ten counts were recorded for this clonotype. The chain couples TRBV20-1 to TRBJ2-1; D gene uncertain. In germline, CDR1 is DFQATT, CDR2 SNEGSKA (reference sequence). Trimming removed 6 bases at V and 7 bases at J, with 10 bases between. This CDR3 is built from 11 residues. CDR3 in amino acids: CSASSGNEQFF. The CDR3 nucleotides read TGCAGTGCCAGCTCCGGGAATGAGCAGTTCTTC.

This clonotype was seen repeatedly, ten times or more. The rearrangement links TRBV10-3 to TRBJ2-1; D not resolved. Trimming stripped 6 bases from V and 0 bases from J, with 9 bases between. CDR3 length: 14 residues. Germline V CDR1 and CDR2: ENHRY, SYGVKD. The CDR3 spells CAIRDASSYNEQFF. For the CDR3, the DNA is TGTGCCATCAGGGACGCGAGCTCCTACAATGAGCAGTTCTTC.

The CDR3 nucleotides read TGCAGCGTTACATTCCCGACAGGGGACTATGGCTACACCTTC. Its translation is CSVTFPTGDYGYTF. The J gene is TRBJ1-2, the V gene TRBV29-1; the match to TRBD1 covers 8 bases. The CDR3 loop spans 14 amino acids. V lost 5 bases, J lost 3 bases, and 8 bases stayed unmatched. CDR1 SQVTM and CDR2 ANQGSEA come from the germline V gene.

The chain combines TRBV12-3 or TRBV12-4 with TRBJ1-1; 8 nucleotides match TRBD1. This CDR3 is 13 amino acids long. Trimming cost V 4 bases and J 6 bases; bases outside gene matches: 4. CDR3 region: CASSWTDRAEAFF. As DNA, the CDR3 is TGTGCCAGCAGTTGGACGGACAGGGCTGAAGCTTTCTTT.

The J gene is TRBJ2-2, the V gene TRBV5-1, with a possible D match to TRBD1 (6 bases). CDR1 SGHRS and CDR2 YFSETQ come from the germline V gene. Deletions cut 0 bases from V and 3 bases from J, with 15 bases between. The CDR3 has 17 amino acids. The CDR3 DNA follows: TGCGCCAGCAGCTTGGAATGGGGGCAGGACCACACCGGGGAGCTGTTTTTT. This sequence encodes CASSLEWGQDHTGELFF.

V is TRBV4-1 and J is TRBJ2-3; the D gene is possibly TRBD2 (6 bases). Germline lookup yields CDR1 MGHRA and CDR2 YSYEKL. The ends were cut back, 0 bases at V and 3 bases at J, with 13 bases in the middle. The CDR3 runs to 16 residues. CDR3 region: CASSQDPIGGTDTQYF. CDR3 coding DNA: TGCGCCAGCAGCCAAGATCCGATCGGGGGAACAGATACGCAGTATTTT.

This chain uses TRBV5-1 with TRBJ2-1, with unresolved D. V lost 0 bases to trimming and J lost 8 bases, with 15 bases between them. CDR3 size: 15 residues. From germline, CDR1 is SGHRS and CDR2 YFSETQ. This chain's CDR3 is CASSLEWTFAHEQFF. For the CDR3, the DNA is TGCGCCAGCAGCTTGGAGTGGACCTTTGCCCATGAGCAGTTCTTC.

This clonotype was picked up a small number of times. V usage is TRBV20-1 and J usage is TRBJ2-3; TRBD1 is a possible D gene (6 bases). CDR1 is DFQATT and CDR2 is SNEGSKA in the germline V gene (reference sequence). The CDR3 consists of 13 residues. Trimming took off 3 bases at V and 6 bases at J, with 13 bases between the two ends. CDR3 amino acids: CSARTGRLDTQYF. In DNA form, the CDR3 reads TGCAGTGCTAGGACAGGTCGTCTGGATACGCAGTATTTT.

About this clonotype itself: A much larger clone differs from this one at a single base, so this may be a read error. V usage is TRBV20-1 and J usage is TRBJ2-5; 9 bases match TRBD2. The V gene's germline CDR1 is DFQATT and CDR2 SNEGSKA (reference sequence). The CDR3 consists of 15 residues. CDR3 region: CSLPVSGRNQETQDF. The CDR3 nucleotides read TGCAGCCTTCCCGTTAGCGGGAGAAACCAAGAGACCCAGGACTTC.

This clonotype appeared many times. The chain employs TRBV5-1 and TRBJ2-5, with 11 bases identical to TRBD2. Trimming at V came to 5 bases and at J to 4 bases, leaving 4 bases not matched to a gene. The CDR3 length is 14 residues. CDR1 is SGHRS and CDR2 is YFSETQ in the germline V gene. The CDR3 region has the DNA TGCGCCAGCAGTTCGACTAGCGGGGTAGAGACCCAGTACTTC. Its protein product is CASSSTSGVETQYF.

A few counts support this clonotype. V and J are TRBV5-1 and TRBJ2-1; no definite D call. The CDR3 spans 14 residues. Trimming pared 2 bases from V and 4 bases from J, leaving 10 bases between. The germline gives CDR1 SGHRS, CDR2 YFSETQ. The CDR3 bases are TGCGCCAGCAGCTTTTCGGACGGATACAATGAGCAGTTCTTC. It is translated as CASSFSDGYNEQFF.

This clonotype was picked up a small number of times. CDR3 amino acids: CATSPSYTITDGLAGVETQYF. CDR3 nucleotides: TGTGCCACCAGTCCAAGTTACACTATAACCGACGGACTAGCGGGAGTGGAGACCCAGTACTTC. This chain connects TRBV24-1 to TRBJ2-5; 13 nucleotides align to TRBD2. The CDR3 totals 21 residues. The germline V gene encodes CDR1 KGHDR and CDR2 SFDVKD. V was clipped by 6 bases and J by 5 bases; unmatched bases: 23.

There are many counts of this clonotype. This sequence joins TRBV29-1 and TRBJ2-5; D might be TRBD2 (6 bases). V was shortened by 0 bases and J by 5 bases, with 19 bases between the two germline ends. This CDR3 spans 16 amino acids. Per the germline V gene, CDR1 is SQVTM and CDR2 is ANQGSEA. DNA for the CDR3: TGCAGCGTTGAAGATGCTTGGCGGGAAAACCCGGAGACCCAGTACTTC. Translation: CSVEDAWRENPETQYF.

This clonotype was counted many times. The rearrangement uses TRBV25-1 and TRBJ1-1, with 7 positions matching TRBD1. J lost 5 bases, V lost 4 bases, and 10 bases had no gene match. CDR1 and CDR2 (germline): MGHDK, SYGVNS. This CDR3 has 15 amino acids. CDR3 sequence: CASSGNQGEVTEAFF. The CDR3 coding sequence is TGTGCCAGCAGTGGCAATCAGGGGGAGGTTACTGAAGCTTTCTTT.

The rearrangement joins TRBV19 to TRBJ2-1; D remains unclear. V lost 6 bases to trimming and J lost 10 bases, with 10 bases between them. This CDR3 is built from 11 residues. Germline V gene lookup returns CDR1 LNHDA and CDR2 SQIVND (reference sequence). CDR3 region: CASRRRLEQFF. The CDR3 DNA follows: TGTGCCAGTAGAAGACGCCTCGAGCAGTTCTTC. The complete variable domain, with remaining parts taken from reference TRBV19 and TRBJ2-1, reads DGGITQSPKYLFRKEGQNVTLSCEQNLNHDAMYWYRQDPGQGLRLIYYSQIVNDFQKGDIAEGYSVSREKKESFPLTVTSAQKNPTAFYLCASRRRLEQFFGPGTRLTVL.

This clonotype has a handful of counts. The genes are TRBV5-1 and TRBJ2-7; D not certain. This CDR3 has 15 amino acids. V was trimmed by 0 bases and J by 4 bases, leaving 14 bases between them. CDR1 and CDR2 (germline): SGHRS, YFSETQ. The CDR3 coding sequence is TGCGCCAGCAGCTTGGGGCATCCTGGACCTTACGAGCAGTACTTC. This encodes CASSLGHPGPYEQYF.

This clonotype came up many times. This chain connects TRBV29-1 to TRBJ2-7; TRBD2 might be the D (5 bases). The CDR3 has 14 residues. CDR1 and CDR2 (germline): SQVTM, ANQGSEA. V lost 4 bases to trimming and J lost 3 bases, with 16 bases between them. The CDR3: CSVVGSGRGYEQYF. The CDR3 coding sequence is TGCAGCGTTGTTGGGTCCGGTCGGGGCTACGAGCAGTACTTC.

A note on this clonotype: A much more abundant neighbour one base away suggests this may be a read error. V gene TRBV20-1 combines with J gene TRBJ2-3; 8 bases agree with TRBD2. Germline loops: CDR1 DFQATT, CDR2 SNEGSKA (reference sequence). This CDR3 region has 17 residues. CDR3 DNA: TGCTGTGCTATAGGAAGCGGGAGCTCCCAGCACACAGATACGCAGTATTTT. Its translation is CCAIGSGSSQHTDTQYF.

This clonotype has a count of ten or more. This chain joins TRBV20-1 and TRBJ1-2; D possibly corresponds to TRBD1 (6 bases). Trimming stripped 6 bases from V and 3 bases from J, with 11 bases between. This CDR3 region has 12 residues. CDR1 and CDR2 from the germline V gene are DFQATT and SNEGSKA (reference sequence). Here the CDR3 DNA reads TGCAGTGCGCCTCCAGGGGACTATGGCTACACCTTC. Translated: CSAPPGDYGYTF.

This clonotype was recorded a few times. V usage is TRBV20-1 and J usage is TRBJ2-3; 7 bases align to TRBD2. Losses at the gene ends were 0 bases for V and 7 bases for J; bases not matched to a gene: 7. The CDR3 has 14 amino acids. Germline V gene sequence: CDR1 DFQATT, CDR2 SNEGSKA (reference sequence). This CDR3 is CSARDGGSLNTQYF. CDR3 DNA sequence: TGCAGTGCTAGAGATGGCGGGAGCTTGAATACGCAGTATTTT.

The sample holds many counts of this clonotype. This chain links TRBV6-1 with TRBJ2-5; D could derive from TRBD1 or TRBD2 (5 bases each). From germline, CDR1 is MNHNS and CDR2 SASEGT. The CDR3 extends over 18 amino acids. Trimming shortened V by 5 bases and J by 0 bases, and 22 bases separated the two germline ends. This CDR3 is CASSPPSRGVGNQETQYF. As DNA, the CDR3 is TGTGCCAGCAGTCCCCCATCAAGGGGAGTGGGGAACCAAGAGACCCAGTACTTC.

This clonotype was counted ten times or more. The chain employs TRBV27 and TRBJ2-7; D is possibly TRBD2 (5 bases). The V end lost 6 bases, the J end lost 0 bases, and 18 bases lay between the germline ends. Per germline, CDR1 MNHEY and CDR2 SMNVEV (reference sequence). There are 16 residues in the CDR3. The CDR3 loop reads CASRPQVASLSYEQYF. The CDR3 coding sequence is TGTGCCAGCAGACCCCAAGTAGCGAGTCTCTCCTACGAGCAGTACTTC.

This clonotype was seen at least ten times. The rearrangement links TRBV20-1 to TRBJ2-1, with 8 bases identical to TRBD2. The trim removed 1 base at V and 1 base at J, leaving 3 bases unmatched. The CDR3 contains 15 residues. Germline V lookup: CDR1 DFQATT, CDR2 SNEGSKA (reference sequence). As DNA, the CDR3 is TGCAGTGCTAGAGCACTAGCGGCATCCTACAATGAGCAGTTCTTC. It codes for CSARALAASYNEQFF.